The rows below give T cell receptor beta chains drawn from one sample of a study of blood T cells in healthy people across ages. TCRdb re-called the 5' RACE reads through MiXCR, storing one row per CDR3 protein. The table lists 500,000 to 650,000 distinct CDR3 sequences, 25% to 35% of them singletons. These data are also associated with another study on T cells of mothers and their children.

Sequenced material: blood. Receptor source: a boy under 10 years old in good health. The CDR3 runs from the conserved cysteine through the conserved F or W. Fields, in order: V gene, J gene, D gene, CDR3 protein. D genes are given only for firm matches.

TRBV7-2	TRBJ2-5	TRBD2	CASSKGAGGRLQETQYF
TRBV5-1	TRBJ2-7	-	CASSLDTQGPYEQYF
TRBV10-3	TRBJ2-2	-	CAISAGKDGELFF
TRBV20-1	TRBJ2-7	TRBD1	CSARRLQGAAYEQYF
TRBV7-9	TRBJ2-2	-	CASTLDGDRTGELFF
TRBV30	TRBJ2-4	TRBD1	CAWDRGRSKNIQYF
TRBV7-9	TRBJ2-7	TRBD2	CASSFMVGGGSSYEQYF
TRBV7-3	TRBJ2-3	-	CASSSSLRGDTQYF
TRBV12-3/TRBV12-4	TRBJ2-6	-	CASSFRRSGANVPTF
TRBV28	TRBJ1-1	TRBD1	CASSSIVNTGGTEAFF
TRBV29-1	TRBJ2-7	-	CSVQGPSSYEQYF
TRBV3-1	TRBJ1-5	-	CASSHGARQPQHF
TRBV7-9	TRBJ2-2	TRBD2	CASSFRTSGGPNTGELFF
TRBV20-1	TRBJ1-4	TRBD1	CSANIGTGREKLFF
TRBV18	TRBJ1-5	-	CASSPLPTGKNQPQHF
TRBV6-5	TRBJ1-2	TRBD1	CASSSDRDYNYGYTF
TRBV11-2	TRBJ2-5	TRBD1	CASKSLRDRGRETQYF
TRBV19	TRBJ2-4	-	CASSAGVGDKNIQYF
TRBV6-5	TRBJ2-1	-	CASSPGRSSYNEQFF
TRBV19	TRBJ1-2	-	CASSMGVTNYGYTF
TRBV11-2	-	TRBD2	CASSFVGGPSDEQFF
TRBV12-3/TRBV12-4	TRBJ1-5	TRBD1	CASSSRTGPYNQPQHF
TRBV20-1	TRBJ2-7	-	CSAPTLTEGAYEQYF
TRBV20-1	TRBJ1-4	-	CSARELRGNNEKLFF
TRBV7-9	TRBJ2-5	TRBD2	CASSLVGLAETQYF
TRBV10-3	TRBJ2-7	-	CAISAAVSYEQYF